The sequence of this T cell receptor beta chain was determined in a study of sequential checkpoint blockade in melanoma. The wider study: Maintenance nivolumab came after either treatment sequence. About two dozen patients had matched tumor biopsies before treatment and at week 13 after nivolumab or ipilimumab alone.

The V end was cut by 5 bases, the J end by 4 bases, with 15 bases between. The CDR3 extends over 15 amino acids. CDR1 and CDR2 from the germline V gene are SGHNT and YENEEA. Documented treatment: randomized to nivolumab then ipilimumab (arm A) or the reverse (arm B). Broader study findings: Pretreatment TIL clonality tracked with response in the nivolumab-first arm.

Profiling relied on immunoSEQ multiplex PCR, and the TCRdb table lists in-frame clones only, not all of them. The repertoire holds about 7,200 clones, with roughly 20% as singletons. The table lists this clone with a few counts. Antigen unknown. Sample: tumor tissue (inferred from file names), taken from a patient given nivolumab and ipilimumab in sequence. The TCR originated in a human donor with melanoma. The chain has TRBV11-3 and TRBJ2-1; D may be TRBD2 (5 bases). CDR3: CASSQAAGPYNEQFF. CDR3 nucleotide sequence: TGTGCCAGCAGCCAAGCTGCGGGCCCTTACAATGAGCAGTTCTTC.